These 30 T cell receptor beta chains share one sample of origin, sequenced in a study of blood T cell repertoires in COVID-19. Some clones are missing from TCRdb's copy, which holds only in-frame ones; the method was immunoSEQ multiplex PCR. The sample lists about 50,000 clones; 86% were seen once. The sample was peripheral blood. These receptors came from a woman aged 60 to 75 with acute or convalescent COVID-19.

V gene TRBV6-1 combines with J gene TRBJ1-6; D remains unclear. Trimming shortened V by 2 bases and J by 6 bases, and 11 bases separated the two germline ends. The CDR3 is made up of 15 amino acids. CDR1 and CDR2 from the germline V gene are MNHNS and SASEGT. CDR3 DNA sequence: TGTGCCAGCAGTGAACGGCAGGCCATTAATTCACCCCTCCACTTT. It is translated as CASSERQAINSPLHF.

This clone was detected only once. J is TRBJ2-1 and V is TRBV5-1, with 8 nucleotides matching TRBD2. CDR1 is SGHRS, CDR2 YFSETQ, per germline. This CDR3 contains 16 residues. The ends lost 0 bases at V and 4 bases at J; junction bases unmatched: 6. The CDR3 DNA reads as TGCGCCAGCAGCTTGGGTGGGACTAGTTTGTACAATGAGCAGTTCTTC. Encoded protein: CASSLGGTSLYNEQFF.

This clone was detected only a few times. V and J are TRBV4-1 and TRBJ1-5; 7 bases map to TRBD1. Germline V gene data show CDR1 as MGHRA and CDR2 as YSYEKL. The CDR3 loop spans 14 amino acids. With 5 bases clipped from V and 7 bases from J, the junction kept 8 bases outside the gene matches. The CDR3 here is CASSSGTENQPQHF. The CDR3 nucleotides are TGCGCCAGCAGCTCCGGGACAGAAAACCAGCCCCAGCATTTT.

V gene TRBV5-6 combines with J gene TRBJ2-6; D is undetermined. This CDR3 has 15 residues. Germline CDR1 and CDR2: SGHDT and YYEEEE. Trimming cost V 4 bases and J 0 bases, with 8 bases left between them. CDR3 DNA sequence: TGTGCCAGCAGCCCTAGACTCTCTGGGGCCAACGTCCTGACTTTC. Translating it yields CASSPRLSGANVLTF.

The CDR3 is CAISEAGIGGYEQYF. The DNA of the CDR3 is TGTGCCATCAGTGAGGCCGGGATAGGTGGCTACGAGCAGTACTTC. This rearrangement joins TRBV10-3 to TRBJ2-7; D possibly corresponds to TRBD2 (5 bases). V lost 2 bases, J lost 3 bases, and 14 bases lay in between. CDR3 length: 15 residues. In germline, CDR1 is ENHRY, CDR2 SYGVKD.

In its sample, this clone was seen a few times. The genes are TRBV19 and TRBJ1-5; a weak D match, TRBD1 (6 bases). Germline V gene sequence: CDR1 LNHDA, CDR2 SQIVND (reference sequence). V lost 6 bases and J 4 bases, leaving 16 bases between the germline ends. The CDR3 sequence is 15 residues long. The CDR3 protein is CASRIGGGSNQPQHF. The CDR3 nucleotides read TGTGCCAGTAGAATTGGGGGGGGCTCGAATCAGCCCCAGCATTTT.

This chain connects TRBV14 to TRBJ1-3, with D hard to call. Germline loops: CDR1 SGHDN, CDR2 FVKESK. Trimming took 4 bases from V and 4 from J, leaving 17 bases between them. CDR3 length: 16 amino acids. DNA of the CDR3: TGTGCCAGCAGCCCGTGGGTGGGAGCGTCCGGAAACACCATATATTTT. The encoded protein is CASSPWVGASGNTIYF.

This clone has a single count. The gene calls are TRBV12-3 or TRBV12-4 and TRBJ1-1; TRBD1 might be the D (5 bases). Trimming stripped 2 bases from V and 8 bases from J, with 12 bases between. This CDR3 region has 13 residues. The CDR3 is CASSLSGFKEAFF. The CDR3 DNA reads TGTGCCAGCAGTTTATCAGGGTTCAAGGAAGCTTTCTTT.

This chain uses TRBV5-4 with TRBJ2-2; D perhaps matches TRBD2 (6 bases). Germline values: CDR1 SGHNT, CDR2 YYREEE (reference sequence). The CDR3 is 15 residues long. Trimming removed 0 bases at V and 1 base at J, with 7 bases between. CDR3 loop: CASSLAGVNTGELFF. The CDR3 nucleotides read TGTGCCAGCAGCTTGGCGGGAGTGAACACCGGGGAGCTGTTTTTT.

V usage is TRBV2 and J usage is TRBJ1-3; 8 nucleotides line up with TRBD1. CDR3 size: 13 residues. Germline V gene lookup returns CDR1 SNHLY and CDR2 FYNNEI. J gave up 8 bases and V 6 bases, and 6 bases lay outside the gene matches. This CDR3 reads CASRSGGTDTIYF. The CDR3 DNA reads TGTGCCAGCAGGTCAGGGGGCACGGACACCATATATTTT.

This sequence joins TRBV2 and TRBJ2-7, with TRBD1 matching 9 bases. The V segment lost 6 bases and the J segment 12 bases; nucleotides outside the gene matches: 12. Germline assignment: CDR1 SNHLY and CDR2 FYNNEI. This CDR3 is built from 13 residues. CDR3 nucleotide sequence: TGTGCCAGCAGGAGGACGGAGACAGGGGGACGGTACTTC. As protein: CASRRTETGGRYF.

The gene calls are TRBV30 and TRBJ1-2; D gene unclear. Germline-derived CDR1 and CDR2 are GTSNPN and SVGIG (reference sequence). With 0 bases removed from V and 4 bases from J, the gap between germline ends came to 6 bases. The CDR3 runs to 12 residues. The CDR3 spells CAWSVRFYGYTF. As DNA, the CDR3 is TGTGCCTGGAGTGTACGGTTCTATGGCTACACCTTC.

V gene TRBV19 combines with J gene TRBJ1-1; no firm D call. CDR1 is LNHDA and CDR2 is SQIVND in the germline V gene (reference sequence). CDR3 length equals 15 residues. V was pared by 0 bases and J by 4 bases, with 12 bases between. In DNA, the CDR3 is TGTGCCAGTAGTATAGAGGTCGGTGTCGTCACTGAAGCTTTCTTT. Amino acids: CASSIEVGVVTEAFF.

The V gene is TRBV18, the J gene TRBJ1-4; TRBD1 might be the D (6 bases). There are 13 residues in the CDR3. V lost 4 bases and J lost 8, with 11 bases in between. CDR1 is KGHSH and CDR2 is LQKENI in the germline V gene. DNA for the CDR3: TGTGCCAGCTCACGCAGTGGGACAGAAAAACTGTTTTTT. Protein sequence: CASSRSGTEKLFF.

The chain couples TRBV7-2 to TRBJ2-7; the D is unclear. This CDR3 is 15 amino acids long. Germline CDR1 is SGHTA and CDR2 is FQGNSA. Between the trimmed V and J ends, which lost 3 bases and 2 bases, there was a span of 14 bases. As DNA, the CDR3 is TGTGCCAGCAGCTTGACACAAGGCTCAACCTACGAGCAGTACTTC. Its protein product is CASSLTQGSTYEQYF.

This clone has just a few counts. This rearrangement joins TRBV5-4 to TRBJ1-2; TRBD1 is a possible D gene (5 bases). This CDR3 contains 12 residues. The germline CDR1 and CDR2 sequences are SGHNT and YYREEE (reference sequence). V was cut by 0 bases and J by 7 bases, with 7 bases left in between. The CDR3 spells CASSLVGGGYTF. The CDR3 DNA follows: TGTGCCAGCAGCTTGGTGGGGGGTGGCTACACCTTC. Filled out from reference TRBV5-4 and TRBJ1-2, the complete variable domain reads ETGVTQSPTHLIKTRGQQVTLRCSSQSGHNTVSWYQQALGQGPQFIFQYYREEENGRGNFPPRFSGLQFPNYSSELNVNALELDDSALYLCASSLVGGGYTFGSGTRLTVV.

This clone was detected only a few times. The chain joins TRBV3-1 (or the pseudogene TRBV3-2) to TRBJ1-2; D remains ambiguous. The germline CDR1 and CDR2 sequences are LGHDT and YNNKEL (reference sequence). The CDR3 is 12 residues long. Trimming took off 3 bases at V and 3 bases at J, with 5 bases between the two ends. The CDR3 loop is CASSHGYYGYTF. Here the CDR3 DNA reads TGTGCCAGCAGCCACGGTTACTATGGCTACACCTTC.

This sequence joins TRBV18 and TRBJ1-2, with D possibly TRBD1 on 6 matching bases. The germline gives CDR1 KGHSH, CDR2 LQKENI. Trimming took 3 bases from V and 6 from J, leaving 23 bases between them. The CDR3 extends over 17 amino acids. The CDR3 sequence is CASSPREGQSFPHGYTF. The DNA for the CDR3 is TGTGCCAGCTCACCGAGGGAGGGACAATCTTTCCCTCATGGCTACACCTTC.

There are a few counts of this clone. V usage is TRBV5-1 and J usage is TRBJ1-5; no reliable D call. Germline lookup yields CDR1 SGHRS and CDR2 YFSETQ. CDR3 length equals 14 residues. The V end lost 3 bases, the J end lost 4 bases, and 11 bases lay between the germline ends. For the CDR3, the DNA is TGCGCCAGCAGCTCCGGGTCGGGTAATCAGCCCCAGCATTTT. This encodes CASSSGSGNQPQHF.

This clone was recorded only once. The V call is TRBV3-1 (or the pseudogene TRBV3-2), the J call TRBJ2-7, with 9 bases lining up with TRBD2. The V segment lost 4 bases and the J segment 5 bases; nucleotides outside the gene matches: 9. Germline V lookup: CDR1 LGHDT, CDR2 YNNKEL (reference sequence). This CDR3 contains 15 residues. DNA for the CDR3: TGTGCCAGCAGCCTGACTAGCGGCTATGGGAACGAGCAGTACTTC. It translates to CASSLTSGYGNEQYF.

This chain links TRBV11-2 with TRBJ2-2, with 8 bases lining up with TRBD2. Germline V gene lookup returns CDR1 SGHAT and CDR2 FQNNGV. After removal of 8 bases from V and 8 bases from J, the junction contained 13 bases not matched to a gene. The CDR3 is 15 residues long. In nucleotides, the CDR3 is TGTGCCAGCCGTCAGAAGAGCGGGGGCCAGGGGGAGCTGTTTTTT. As protein: CASRQKSGGQGELFF.

The V call is TRBV25-1, the J call TRBJ2-3, with 9 bases that match TRBD2. The CDR3 spans 16 residues. Germline V lookup: CDR1 MGHDK, CDR2 SYGVNS. Trimming cost V 6 bases and J 0 bases; bases outside gene matches: 7. CDR3 protein: CASSALAGTSTDTQYF. CDR3 in DNA: TGTGCCAGCAGCGCCCTAGCGGGAACAAGCACAGATACGCAGTATTTT. Full variable domain (outside the CDR3, taken from reference TRBV25-1 and TRBJ2-3): EADIYQTPRYLVIGTGKKITLECSQTMGHDKMYWYQQDPGMELHLIHYSYGVNSTEKGDLSSESTVSRIRTEHFPLTLESARPSHTSQYLCASSALAGTSTDTQYFGPGTRLTVL.

This clone is a singleton in its sample. The V gene is TRBV5-4, the J gene TRBJ1-6; no firm D call. This CDR3 has 13 residues. Trimming cost V 3 bases and J 6 bases, with 7 bases left between them. Germline CDR1 SGHNT, CDR2 YYREEE (reference sequence). Written as DNA, the CDR3 is TGTGCCAGCAGCTCGCAGGCTAATTCACCCCTCCACTTT. Translating it yields CASSSQANSPLHF.

The chain couples TRBV9 to TRBJ1-2, with 9 bases matching TRBD1. The CDR3 has 15 amino acids. Germline V gene data show CDR1 as SGDLS and CDR2 as YYNGEE. J lost 8 bases, V lost 0 bases, and 8 bases had no gene match. This chain's CDR3 is CASSVDDRGAQGYTF. Here the CDR3 DNA reads TGTGCCAGCAGCGTAGACGACAGGGGGGCTCAAGGCTACACCTTC.

This clone appeared a few times. The chain employs TRBV18 and TRBJ2-5, with D perhaps TRBD1 (6 bases). Germline CDR1 reads KGHSH; CDR2 reads LQKENI. V lost 2 bases, J lost 5 bases, and 15 bases lay in between. The CDR3 extends over 15 amino acids. CDR3 in amino acids: CASSPSGARGETQYF. For the CDR3, the DNA is TGTGCCAGCTCACCATCAGGGGCACGTGGGGAGACCCAGTACTTC.

This clone was counted only a few times. The chain joins TRBV5-1 to TRBJ2-3, with D possibly TRBD2 on 5 matching bases. The CDR3 length is 16 residues. V lost 0 bases to trimming and J lost 2 bases, with 13 bases between them. Germline-derived CDR1 and CDR2 are SGHRS and YFSETQ. CDR3 region: CASSLESGIATDTQYF. The CDR3 DNA reads as TGCGCCAGCAGCTTGGAGTCGGGGATTGCCACAGATACGCAGTATTTT. Variable domain in full (rest from reference TRBV5-1 and TRBJ2-3): KAGVTQTPRYLIKTRGQQVTLSCSPISGHRSVSWYQQTPGQGLQFLFEYFSETQRNKGNFPGRFSGRQFSNSRSEMNVSTLELGDSALYLCASSLESGIATDTQYFGPGTRLTVL.

The J gene is TRBJ1-2, the V gene TRBV5-4; unclear D gene. Germline-derived CDR1 and CDR2 are SGHNT and YYREEE (reference sequence). CDR3 size: 14 residues. V shed 3 bases and J shed 3 bases, with 12 bases lying between them. CDR3 sequence reads: CASSWRARDYGYTF. As DNA, the CDR3 is TGTGCCAGCAGCTGGAGGGCTCGGGACTATGGCTACACCTTC.

The chain employs TRBV11-3 and TRBJ2-1; 7 nucleotides align to TRBD2. Germline trimming cut 3 bases from V and 7 bases from J; bases unmatched to any gene: 3. Per the germline V gene, CDR1 is SGHNT and CDR2 is YENEEA. This CDR3 spans 13 amino acids. The CDR3 here is CASSLGGVNEQFF. CDR3 DNA sequence: TGTGCCAGCAGCTTGGGGGGGGTGAATGAGCAGTTCTTC. The complete variable domain, with remaining parts taken from reference TRBV11-3 and TRBJ2-1, reads EAGVVQSPRYKIIEKKQPVAFWCNPISGHNTLYWYLQNLGQGPELLIRYENEEAVDDSQLPKDRFSAERLKGVDSTLKIQPAELGDSAVYLCASSLGGVNEQFFGPGTRLTVL.

V is TRBV19 and J is TRBJ1-1; TRBD1 matches 8 bases. Germline CDR1 LNHDA, CDR2 SQIVND (reference sequence). V shed 0 bases and J 5 bases; nucleotides not matched to a gene: 11. The CDR3 sequence is 17 residues long. The CDR3, as DNA: TGTGCCAGTAGTATAGACACAGGGGGTCGTTCTAGAACTGAAGCTTTCTTT. Its translation is CASSIDTGGRSRTEAFF.

The chain is built from TRBV7-3 and TRBJ2-1; D perhaps matches TRBD1 (6 bases). V was shortened by 5 bases and J by 6 bases, with 20 bases between the two germline ends. In germline, CDR1 is SGHTA, CDR2 FQGTGA. There are 16 residues in the CDR3. In DNA, the CDR3 is TGTGCCAGCAGCGCCCTGGGTACCGTAGGGGGCAATGAGCAGTTCTTC. Its translation: CASSALGTVGGNEQFF.